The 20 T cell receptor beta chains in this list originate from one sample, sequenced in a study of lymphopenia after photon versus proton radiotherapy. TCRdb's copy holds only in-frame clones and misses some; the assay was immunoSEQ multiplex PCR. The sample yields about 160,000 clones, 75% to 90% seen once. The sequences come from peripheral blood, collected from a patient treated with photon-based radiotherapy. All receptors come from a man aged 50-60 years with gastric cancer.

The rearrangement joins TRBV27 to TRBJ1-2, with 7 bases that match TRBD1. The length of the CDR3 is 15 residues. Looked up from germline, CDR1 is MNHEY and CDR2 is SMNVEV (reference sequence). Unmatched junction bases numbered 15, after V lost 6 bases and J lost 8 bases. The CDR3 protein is CASSITDRDGRGYTF. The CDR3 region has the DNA TGTGCCAGCAGCATAACAGACAGGGACGGAAGGGGCTACACCTTC.

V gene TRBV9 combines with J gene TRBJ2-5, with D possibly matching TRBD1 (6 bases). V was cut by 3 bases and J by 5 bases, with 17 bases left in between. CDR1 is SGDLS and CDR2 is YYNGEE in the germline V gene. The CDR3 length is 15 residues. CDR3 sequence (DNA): TGTGCCAGCAGCGGACTGACAGGACCTCAGGAGACCCAGTACTTC. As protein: CASSGLTGPQETQYF.

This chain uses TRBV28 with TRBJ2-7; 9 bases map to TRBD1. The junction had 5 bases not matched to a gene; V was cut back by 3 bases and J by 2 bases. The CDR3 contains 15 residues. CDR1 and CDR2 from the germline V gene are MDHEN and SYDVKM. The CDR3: CASSFADRGPYEQYF. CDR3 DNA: TGTGCCAGCAGTTTTGCGGACAGGGGACCCTACGAGCAGTACTTC.

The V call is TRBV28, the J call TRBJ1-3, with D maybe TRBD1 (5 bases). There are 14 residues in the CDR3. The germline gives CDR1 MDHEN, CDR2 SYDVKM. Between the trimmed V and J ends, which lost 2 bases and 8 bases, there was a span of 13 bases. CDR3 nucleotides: TGTGCCAGCAGTTTAAGGGGCCCGAGGGACACCATATATTTT. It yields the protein CASSLRGPRDTIYF.

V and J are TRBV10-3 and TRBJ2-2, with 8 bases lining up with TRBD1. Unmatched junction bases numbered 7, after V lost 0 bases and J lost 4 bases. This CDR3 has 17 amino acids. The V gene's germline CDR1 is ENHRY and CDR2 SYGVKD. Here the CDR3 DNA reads TGTGCCATCAGTGAGTCGTTCGTAACAGGGGGCACCGGGGAGCTGTTTTTT. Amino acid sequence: CAISESFVTGGTGELFF.

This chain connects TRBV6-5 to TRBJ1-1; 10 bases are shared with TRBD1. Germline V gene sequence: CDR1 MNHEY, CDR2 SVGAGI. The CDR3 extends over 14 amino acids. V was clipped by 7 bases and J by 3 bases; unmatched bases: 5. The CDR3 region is CASNLDRGYTEAFF. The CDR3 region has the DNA TGTGCCAGCAATCTGGACAGGGGGTACACTGAAGCTTTCTTT.

In nucleotides, the CDR3 is TGTGCCAGCAGTTACTCGGGAGGAGGGAATGAAAAACTGTTTTTT. It encodes CASSYSGGGNEKLFF. The chain couples TRBV6-5 to TRBJ1-4; D remains ambiguous. CDR1 MNHEY and CDR2 SVGAGI come from the germline V gene. V was cut by 0 bases and J by 5 bases, with 10 bases left in between. This CDR3 comprises 15 residues.

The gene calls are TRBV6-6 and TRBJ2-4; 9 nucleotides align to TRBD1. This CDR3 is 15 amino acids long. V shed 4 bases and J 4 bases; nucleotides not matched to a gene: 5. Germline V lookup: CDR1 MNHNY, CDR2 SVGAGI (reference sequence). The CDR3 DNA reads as TGTGCCAGCAGTTCCACCGGGACAGGGAAAAACATTCAGTACTTC. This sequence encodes CASSSTGTGKNIQYF.

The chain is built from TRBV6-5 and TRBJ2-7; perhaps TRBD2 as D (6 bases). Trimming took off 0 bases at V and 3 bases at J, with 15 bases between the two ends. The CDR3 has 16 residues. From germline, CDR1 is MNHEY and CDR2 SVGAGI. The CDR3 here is CASSYSGTLNIYEQYF. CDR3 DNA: TGTGCCAGCAGTTACTCGGGGACTTTAAACATCTACGAGCAGTACTTC.

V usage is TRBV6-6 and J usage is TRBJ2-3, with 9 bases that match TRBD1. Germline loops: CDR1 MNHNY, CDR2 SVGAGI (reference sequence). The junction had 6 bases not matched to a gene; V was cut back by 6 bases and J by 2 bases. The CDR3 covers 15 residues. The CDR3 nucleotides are TGTGCCAGCAGCCTTGGACAGGGGAACACAGATACGCAGTATTTT. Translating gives CASSLGQGNTDTQYF.

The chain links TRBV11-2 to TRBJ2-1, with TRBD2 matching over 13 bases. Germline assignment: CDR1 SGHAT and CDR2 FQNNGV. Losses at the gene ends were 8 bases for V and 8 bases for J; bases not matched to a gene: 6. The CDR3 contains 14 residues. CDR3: CASSPGLAGYEQFF. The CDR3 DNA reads TGTGCCAGCTCCCCGGGACTAGCGGGATATGAGCAGTTCTTC.

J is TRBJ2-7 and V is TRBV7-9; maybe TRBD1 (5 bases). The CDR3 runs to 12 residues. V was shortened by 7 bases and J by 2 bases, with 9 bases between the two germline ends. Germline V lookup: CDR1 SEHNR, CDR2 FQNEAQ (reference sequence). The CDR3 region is CASTADTYEQYF. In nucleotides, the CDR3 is TGTGCCAGCACGGCGGACACCTACGAGCAGTACTTC. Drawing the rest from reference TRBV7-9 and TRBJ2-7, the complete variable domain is DTGVSQNPRHKITKRGQNVTFRCDPISEHNRLYWYRQTLGQGPEFLTYFQNEAQLEKSRLLSDRFSAERPKGSFSTLEIQRTEQGDSAMYLCASTADTYEQYFGPGTRLTVT.

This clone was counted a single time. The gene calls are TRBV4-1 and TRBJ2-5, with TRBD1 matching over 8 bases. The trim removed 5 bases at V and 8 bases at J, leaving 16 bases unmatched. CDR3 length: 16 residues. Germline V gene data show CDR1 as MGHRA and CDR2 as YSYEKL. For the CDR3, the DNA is TGCGCCAGCAGCTACAGATCGACAGGGGTCGATGAAACCCAGTACTTC. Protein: CASSYRSTGVDETQYF.

CDR3 protein: CSVEEFGYEQFF. CDR3 DNA: TGCAGCGTTGAAGAATTTGGATATGAGCAGTTCTTC. V is TRBV29-1 and J is TRBJ2-1, with D hard to call. CDR3 size: 12 residues. V was cut by 0 bases and J by 8 bases, with 8 bases left in between. Germline V gene lookup returns CDR1 SQVTM and CDR2 ANQGSEA.

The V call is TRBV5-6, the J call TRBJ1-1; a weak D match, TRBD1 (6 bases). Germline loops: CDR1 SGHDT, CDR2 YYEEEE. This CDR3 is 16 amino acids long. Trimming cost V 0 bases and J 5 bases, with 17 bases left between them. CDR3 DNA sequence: TGTGCCAGCAGCTTGGTGGCAGGGGTTCGGGGAACTGAAGCTTTCTTT. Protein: CASSLVAGVRGTEAFF.

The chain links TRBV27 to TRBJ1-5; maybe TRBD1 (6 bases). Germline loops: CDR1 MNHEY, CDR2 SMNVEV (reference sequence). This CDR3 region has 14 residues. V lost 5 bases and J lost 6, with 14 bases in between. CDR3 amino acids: CASSINRVGQPQHF. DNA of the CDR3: TGTGCCAGCAGTATCAACAGGGTCGGTCAGCCCCAGCATTTT.

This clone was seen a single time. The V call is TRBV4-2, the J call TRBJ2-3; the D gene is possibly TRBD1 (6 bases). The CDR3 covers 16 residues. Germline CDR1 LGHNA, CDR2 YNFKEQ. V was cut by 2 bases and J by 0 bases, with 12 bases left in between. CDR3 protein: CASSQSRDTSTDTQYF. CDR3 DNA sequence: TGTGCCAGCAGCCAATCCCGGGACACTAGCACAGATACGCAGTATTTT.

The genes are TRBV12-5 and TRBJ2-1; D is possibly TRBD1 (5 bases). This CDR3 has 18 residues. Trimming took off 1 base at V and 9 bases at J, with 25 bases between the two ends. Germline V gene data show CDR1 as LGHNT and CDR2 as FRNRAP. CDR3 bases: TGTGCTAGTGGTTTGGCAGGCCTAAGGAGATTCAGTAGGGGTGAGCAGTTCTTC. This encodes CASGLAGLRRFSRGEQFF.

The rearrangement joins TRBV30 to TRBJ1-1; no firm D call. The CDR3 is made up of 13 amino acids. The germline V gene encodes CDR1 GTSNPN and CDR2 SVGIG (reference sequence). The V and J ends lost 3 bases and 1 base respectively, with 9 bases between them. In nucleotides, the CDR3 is TGTGCCTGGAGAGCACGGGCGAACACTGAAGCTTTCTTT. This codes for CAWRARANTEAFF. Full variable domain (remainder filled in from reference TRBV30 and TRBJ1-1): SQTIHQWPATLVQPVGSPLSLECTVEGTSNPNLYWYRQAAGRGLQLLFYSVGIGQISSEVPQNLSASRPQDRQFILSSKKLLLSDSGFYLCAWRARANTEAFFGQGTRLTVV.

The DNA for the CDR3 is TGTGCCAGCCGACTAGCGCGCTACGAGCAGTACTTC. Translating it yields CASRLARYEQYF. The chain is built from TRBV28 and TRBJ2-7; 8 positions match TRBD2. The germline V gene encodes CDR1 MDHEN and CDR2 SYDVKM. This CDR3 has 12 residues. V lost 8 bases and J lost 3; bases outside the gene matches: 3. Drawing the rest from reference TRBV28 and TRBJ2-7, the complete variable domain is DVKVTQSSRYLVKRTGEKVFLECVQDMDHENMFWYRQDPGLGLRLIYFSYDVKMKEKGDIPEGYSVSREKKERFSLILESASTNQTSMYLCASRLARYEQYFGPGTRLTVT.